The rows below give T cell receptor beta chains drawn from one sample of a study of CD8+ T cells in alopecia areata. Profiling relied on immunoSEQ multiplex PCR, and the TCRdb table lists in-frame clones only, not all of them. The sample includes some 7,500 clones, 50% to 60% of them seen just once. The sample here was skin, taken at week 0. These receptors were taken from a human donor with alopecia areata. Each CDR3 is given with its conserved first and last residue. The D gene is left open where the match is weak. Some rows mark clone size as missing; the rest say once, few, many or name a class of expanded clone.

cdr3_aa cdr3_nt d_call clone_size j_call v_call
CASSLGSDTQYF TGTGCCAGCAGCTTAGGTTCAGATACGCAGTATTTT - - TRBJ2-3 TRBV13
CASRRDNTYEQYF TGTGCCAGCCGACGGGACAACACCTACGAGCAGTACTTC - few TRBJ2-7 TRBV6-1
CASSLRVETQYF TGTGCCAGCAGTTTACGAGTGGAGACCCAGTACTTC - - TRBJ2-5 TRBV28
CASSPDRDDEQFF TGTGCCAGCAGTCCGGACAGGGACGATGAGCAGTTCTTC TRBD1 - TRBJ2-1 TRBV6-6
CATVTGYNNEQYF TGTGCCACCGTTACCGGCTATAACAACGAGCAGTACTTC - few TRBJ2-7 TRBV28
CASSTQHRESYEQYF TGTGCCAGTAGTACCCAACACAGGGAATCCTACGAGCAGTACTTC - - TRBJ2-7 TRBV19
CASSFTGYAYEQYF TGTGCCAGCAGCTTTACGGGTTATGCGTACGAGCAGTACTTC - few TRBJ2-7 TRBV7-9
CAISESGEVVEQFF TGTGCCATCAGTGAGTCAGGGGAGGTGGTTGAGCAGTTCTTC - few TRBJ2-1 TRBV10-3
CASSQVATYNEQFF TGCGCCAGCAGCCAAGTCGCCACCTACAATGAGCAGTTCTTC - - TRBJ2-1 TRBV4-3
CASSFGNTEAFF TGTGCCAGCAGCTTTGGAAACACTGAAGCTTTCTTT - - TRBJ1-1 TRBV11-2
CASSFLGAQDTQYF TGTGCCAGCAGCTTTTTGGGGGCCCAGGATACGCAGTATTTT - - TRBJ2-3 TRBV7-2
CASSSTGVEEKLFF TGTGCCAGCAGCTCGACAGGGGTGGAAGAAAAACTGTTTTTT TRBD1 - TRBJ1-4 TRBV7-2
CASSQILAGGFYEQYF TGTGCCAGCAGTCAAATTCTAGCGGGAGGCTTCTACGAGCAGTACTTC TRBD2 - TRBJ2-7 TRBV27
CASSTTGGTGELFF TGTGCCAGTAGTACAACAGGGGGCACCGGGGAGCTGTTTTTT TRBD1 - TRBJ2-2 TRBV19
CASSARGYSNQPQHF TGTGCCAGCAGCGCGAGGGGCTATAGCAATCAGCCCCAGCATTTT - - TRBJ1-5 TRBV6-1
CASRRAGQETQYF TGTGCCAGCAGGCGGGCCGGGCAAGAGACCCAGTACTTC - - TRBJ2-5 TRBV27
CASSELTASSYGYTF TGCGCCAGCAGTGAGTTAACAGCATCTTCCTATGGCTACACCTTC - - TRBJ1-2 TRBV10-2
CASRDRANTEAFF TGTGCCAGTAGGGACAGGGCCAACACTGAAGCTTTCTTT TRBD1 - TRBJ1-1 TRBV19
CASLTGSSSSNQPQHF TGTGCCAGCTTGACAGGTTCGTCTTCTAGCAATCAGCCCCAGCATTTT - few TRBJ1-5 TRBV28
CASSFPTDNYGYTF TGTGCCAGCAGCTTTCCTACAGACAACTATGGCTACACCTTC - - TRBJ1-2 TRBV11-2
CASSLPLTGVGETQYF TGCGCCAGCAGCTTGCCCCTTACAGGGGTAGGAGAGACCCAGTACTTC TRBD1 few TRBJ2-5 TRBV5-1
CASSQGPGVSPLHF TGCGCCAGCAGCCAAGGTCCTGGGGTTTCACCCCTCCACTTT - few TRBJ1-6 TRBV4-1
CASTPSGGYNSPLHF TGTGCCAGCACCCCCTCGGGGGGTTATAATTCACCCCTCCACTTT - - TRBJ1-6 TRBV7-2
CASSENRNTEAFF TGCGCCAGCAGTGAGAACAGAAACACTGAAGCTTTCTTT - - TRBJ1-1 TRBV10-2
CASSQTDRELFF TGTGCCAGCAGTCAGACAGACCGGGAGCTGTTTTTT - - TRBJ2-2 TRBV25-1
CAIRLAGAYEQYF TGTGCCATCAGACTAGCGGGTGCCTACGAGCAGTACTTC TRBD2 - TRBJ2-7 TRBV10-3
CASSATANTGELFF TGTGCCAGCAGTGCGACTGCGAACACCGGGGAGCTGTTTTTT - once TRBJ2-2 TRBV6-5
CASSVTLGGSGGGNTIYF TGTGCCAGCAGCGTCACCCTTGGGGGATCCGGGGGAGGAAACACCATATATTTT - - TRBJ1-3 TRBV9
CASSQTGTEQFF TGCGCCAGCAGCCAAACCGGGACGGAGCAGTTCTTC - - TRBJ2-1 TRBV4-1
CASSQGTSGYEQYF TGCGCCAGCAGCCAGGGGACTAGCGGGTACGAGCAGTACTTC TRBD2 - TRBJ2-7 TRBV7-3
CSVGSEEWGVEQFF TGCAGCGTTGGTTCGGAGGAGTGGGGGGTTGAGCAGTTCTTC - - TRBJ2-1 TRBV29-1
CASSLIQGPYEQYF TGTGCCAGCAGCTTAATCCAGGGGCCCTACGAGCAGTACTTC - large TRBJ2-7 TRBV7-8
CASSGRNYGYTF TGTGCCAGCTCCGGAAGGAACTATGGCTACACCTTC - few TRBJ1-2 TRBV18
CASSLEGLGAGPGHEKLFF TGTGCCAGCAGCTTGGAGGGGTTGGGGGCGGGGCCCGGGCATGAAAAACTGTTTTTT - - TRBJ1-4 TRBV7-8
CASSQVSVNTGELFF TGTGCCAGCAGCCAAGTTTCGGTCAACACCGGGGAGCTGTTTTTT - - TRBJ2-2 TRBV14
CASSASSGSSGEQYF TGTGCCAGCAGCGCGTCTAGCGGGAGTTCGGGCGAGCAGTACTTC TRBD2 - TRBJ2-7 TRBV9
CASSYVRVQETQYF TGTGCCAGCAGTTACGTCAGGGTCCAAGAGACCCAGTACTTC - few TRBJ2-5 TRBV6-5
CASSPQGQRTGELFF TGCGCCAGCAGCCCACAGGGTCAAAGGACCGGGGAGCTGTTTTTT - medium-sized TRBJ2-2 TRBV5-1
CASSYYLRGENTEAFF TGTGCCAGCAGTTACTACCTTAGAGGGGAGAACACTGAAGCTTTCTTT - - TRBJ1-1 TRBV6-5
CASSARRGGQPQHF TGTGCCAGCAGTGCGCGCAGGGGCGGCCAGCCCCAGCATTTT - - TRBJ1-5 TRBV6-1
CASSLGSEAFF TGTGCCAGCAGCTTGGGTTCTGAAGCTTTCTTT - few TRBJ1-1 TRBV11-1
CASSQPHTSLNPYEQYF TGCGCCAGCAGCCAACCTCACACCTCCCTCAATCCCTACGAGCAGTACTTC - - TRBJ2-7 TRBV4-1
CASSDMDGYTF TGTGCCAGCAGTGACATGGATGGCTACACCTTC - - TRBJ1-2 TRBV2
CATSDLGTQGAYNEQFF TGTGCCACCAGTGATTTAGGCACCCAGGGAGCCTACAATGAGCAGTTCTTC - few TRBJ2-1 TRBV2
CSVTSPGGGPRTSYNEQFF TGCAGCGTTACGTCCCCAGGGGGGGGTCCTCGGACATCCTACAATGAACAGTTCTTC - - TRBJ2-1 TRBV29-1